Listed below are T cell receptor beta chains from one sample, sequenced in a study of blood T cells in healthy people across ages. TCRdb reprocessed the 5' RACE reads with MiXCR, giving one entry per CDR3 protein. Here the sample spans about 400,000 distinct CDR3 sequences, over 45% being singletons. Sequenced: blood. The receptors originated from a man between 60 and 70 years old in good health. Each CDR3 is given without its conserved first and last residue. Fields, in order: J gene, V gene, CDR3 protein.

j_gene: TRBJ2-4
v_gene: TRBV20-1
CDR3aa: SAPDRAKNIQY

j_gene: TRBJ1-2
v_gene: TRBV3-1
CDR3aa: ASSQTRQANYGYT

j_gene: TRBJ2-5
v_gene: TRBV2
CDR3aa: ASRFPSGETQY

j_gene: TRBJ2-4
v_gene: TRBV7-2
CDR3aa: ASGQGRQSKNIQY

j_gene: TRBJ1-2
v_gene: TRBV20-1
CDR3aa: SARDRGGAGYT

j_gene: TRBJ2-1
v_gene: TRBV7-8
CDR3aa: ASRNRFRNEQF

j_gene: TRBJ2-7
v_gene: TRBV5-1
CDR3aa: ASSRDTGRLDEQY

j_gene: TRBJ2-6
v_gene: TRBV6-5
CDR3aa: ASSWSGGASGANVLT

j_gene: TRBJ2-5
v_gene: TRBV27
CDR3aa: VSSLTNRGRETQY

j_gene: TRBJ2-3
v_gene: TRBV29-1
CDR3aa: SVGLAGNTDTQY

j_gene: TRBJ2-3
v_gene: TRBV13
CDR3aa: ASSLTGMGTTDTQY

j_gene: TRBJ2-3
v_gene: TRBV5-1
CDR3aa: ASSARLTSTDTQY

j_gene: TRBJ2-5
v_gene: TRBV9
CDR3aa: ASSVAGTTQETQY

j_gene: -
v_gene: TRBV7-9
CDR3aa: ASSYPGQGPYEQY

j_gene: TRBJ2-2
v_gene: TRBV11-2
CDR3aa: ASSPVGGPGELF

j_gene: TRBJ2-3
v_gene: TRBV6-5
CDR3aa: ASSFGGDTQY

j_gene: TRBJ2-3
v_gene: TRBV3-1
CDR3aa: ASSLGLDSTDTQY

j_gene: TRBJ1-1
v_gene: TRBV20-1
CDR3aa: SAREGNTEAF

j_gene: TRBJ2-7
v_gene: TRBV20-1
CDR3aa: SARDRAGVRSEQY

j_gene: TRBJ2-1
v_gene: TRBV12-3/TRBV12-4
CDR3aa: ASSLRAREQF

j_gene: TRBJ2-1
v_gene: TRBV4-1
CDR3aa: ASSREGGGSYNEQF

j_gene: TRBJ2-3
v_gene: TRBV12-3/TRBV12-4
CDR3aa: ASSSGLALGADTQY

j_gene: TRBJ1-2
v_gene: TRBV12-3/TRBV12-4
CDR3aa: ASSKDGALNYGYT

j_gene: TRBJ2-3
v_gene: TRBV6-1
CDR3aa: ASRRQGAGDTQY

j_gene: TRBJ2-3
v_gene: TRBV20-1
CDR3aa: SALRATATRDTQY

j_gene: TRBJ2-3
v_gene: TRBV6-1
CDR3aa: ASKDRKSTDTQY